This T cell receptor (beta chain) was found in a study of blood T cell repertoires in COVID-19. Study as a whole: Collection of acute and convalescent COVID-19 samples took place in the United States, Italy and Spain. Sample material is recorded as cDNA or gDNA derived from T cells, B-cell-depleted T cells, or PBMCs.

Patients of the Seattle cohort, enrolled during active infection, were followed longitudinally. Repertoires were generated with immunoSEQ multiplex PCR, while TCRdb's copy carries only in-frame clones and drops some. The sample has about 110,000 clones, approximately 85% seen once; the top ten hold approximately 5%. This clone was seen only once. The V gene end was trimmed by 2 bases and the J gene end by 3 bases; junction bases not matched to a gene: 14. The CDR3 sequence is 18 residues long. Per germline, CDR1 SGDLS and CDR2 YYNGEE. The chain recombines TRBV9 with TRBJ1-1; 9 bases agree with TRBD1. The sequence was obtained from a woman aged 55 to 70 with COVID-19, enrolled during active disease. The sample taken for sequencing was peripheral blood. The CDR3 loop reads CASSVGSGHRGPYTEAFF. The CDR3, as DNA: TGTGCCAGCAGCGTGGGCTCGGGGCACAGGGGGCCTTACACTGAAGCTTTCTTT.